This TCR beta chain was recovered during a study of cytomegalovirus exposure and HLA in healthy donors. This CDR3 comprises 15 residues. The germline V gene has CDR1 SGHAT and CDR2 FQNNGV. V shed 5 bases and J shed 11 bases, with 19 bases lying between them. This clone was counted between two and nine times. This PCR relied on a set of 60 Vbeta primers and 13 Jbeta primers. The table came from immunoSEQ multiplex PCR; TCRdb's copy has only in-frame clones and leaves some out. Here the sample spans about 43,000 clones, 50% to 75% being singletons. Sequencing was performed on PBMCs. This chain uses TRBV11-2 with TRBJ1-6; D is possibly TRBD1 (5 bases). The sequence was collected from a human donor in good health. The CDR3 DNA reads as TGTGCCAGCAGCCTTAAGTGGCAGGGTGATACACCCCTCCACTTT. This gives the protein CASSLKWQGDTPLHF.